Listed here are 17 T cell receptor beta chains from one sample, sequenced in a study of PD-L1 blockade in urothelial cancer (dated by TCRdb to about 2017). Libraries were built with the immunoSEQ multiplex PCR assay. The clones in this table, taken by TCRdb from immuneACCESS, are in-frame only. Not every clone is retained; where verified, under half of the shortfall comes from an unresolved V gene, and the cause of the rest is unknown. This sample holds about 130,000 clones; about 84% were observed only once. The top ten hold roughly 2.3% of the sample. This specimen's time point label, per the study, means: peripheral blood 6 weeks after treatment start. The sample here was PBMCs, taken around atezolizumab (anti-PD-L1) treatment. The receptors derive from a man aged 45-65 years with urothelial cancer.

The V gene is TRBV6-6, the J gene TRBJ1-5; D possibly corresponds to TRBD1 (6 bases). CDR3 size: 14 residues. Germline CDR1 is MNHNY and CDR2 is SVGAGI (reference sequence). With 5 bases removed from V and 4 bases from J, the gap between germline ends came to 12 bases. The CDR3 region is CASSQSDSNQPQHF. For the CDR3, the DNA is TGTGCCAGCAGTCAATCGGACAGTAATCAGCCCCAGCATTTT.

This clone occurred once. This CDR3 is CASSAQTGGDTEAFF. The CDR3 region has the DNA TGTGCCAGTAGTGCCCAGACAGGGGGGGACACTGAAGCTTTCTTT. V and J are TRBV19 and TRBJ1-1; 9 bases line up with TRBD1. J gave up 3 bases and V 5 bases, and 7 bases lay outside the gene matches. The CDR3 has 15 amino acids. From germline, CDR1 is LNHDA and CDR2 SQIVND (reference sequence).

As to this clone: One junction end does not reproduce the germline sequence, and a read error may be involved. This chain connects TRBV27 to TRBJ2-3, with 9 bases aligning to TRBD2. Germline values: CDR1 MNHEY, CDR2 SMNVEV (reference sequence). CDR3 length: 11 residues. CDR3 protein: CASSGSGRWKF. DNA for the CDR3: TGTGCCAGCAGTGGTAGCGGGAGATGGAAATTT.

V usage is TRBV14 and J usage is TRBJ1-1, with unresolved D. Between the trimmed V and J ends, which lost 0 bases and 7 bases, there was a span of 15 bases. This CDR3 has 15 amino acids. Germline CDR1 reads SGHDN; CDR2 reads FVKESK. CDR3 DNA: TGTGCCAGCAGCCAAGACCTCCGACCCAGCGGTGAAGCTTTCTTT. Translation: CASSQDLRPSGEAFF.

The V gene is TRBV21-1, the J gene TRBJ2-3; TRBD2 is the table's D call and was not checked against the DNA. TRBV21-1 represents a pseudogene. CDR3 size: 14 residues. For the CDR3, the DNA is TGTGCCAGGGAATTACTAGCGGACACAGATACGCAGTATTTT. As protein: CARELLADTDTQYF.

J is TRBJ2-3 and V is TRBV11-3, with TRBD2 identical over 9 bases. The CDR3 spans 14 residues. Germline V gene sequence: CDR1 SGHNT, CDR2 YENEEA. The ends lost 5 bases at V and 8 bases at J; junction bases unmatched: 8. CDR3 loop: CASSGGTSTGTQYF. The CDR3 region has the DNA TGTGCCAGCAGCGGGGGGACTAGCACTGGTACGCAGTATTTT.

The CDR3 spells CASSANRGSTEAFF. The CDR3, as DNA: TGTGCCAGCAGCGCAAACAGGGGCAGCACTGAAGCTTTCTTT. This chain connects TRBV11-2 to TRBJ1-1; 7 nucleotides align to TRBD1. V shed 5 bases and J 4 bases; nucleotides not matched to a gene: 7. The CDR3 runs to 14 residues. Germline CDR1 and CDR2: SGHAT and FQNNGV.

This chain links TRBV27 with TRBJ1-3; tentative D call: TRBD1 (5 bases). V lost 6 bases to trimming and J lost 0 bases, with 6 bases between them. The length of the CDR3 is 13 residues. Germline CDR1 reads MNHEY; CDR2 reads SMNVEV (reference sequence). CDR3 sequence: CASRGHSGNTIYF. The CDR3, as DNA: TGTGCCAGCAGGGGGCACTCTGGAAACACCATATATTTT.

The chain employs TRBV4-2 and TRBJ2-3; 7 bases agree with TRBD2. The CDR3 spans 16 residues. J lost 5 bases, V lost 4 bases, and 12 bases had no gene match. CDR1 is LGHNA and CDR2 is YNFKEQ in the germline V gene. CDR3 nucleotide sequence: TGTGCCAGCAGCCCGAGCCCAGCGGGAAGAGGAGATACGCAGTATTTT. Amino acid sequence: CASSPSPAGRGDTQYF.

This clone was counted between two and nine times. The CDR3 DNA reads as TGCGCCAGCAGCTTGGAGGCTCCAGGGGCACTTACCTACGAGCAGTACTTC. It codes for CASSLEAPGALTYEQYF. The V and J genes are TRBV5-1 and TRBJ2-7; weak D call: TRBD1 (6 bases). The CDR3 runs to 17 residues. V was pared by 0 bases and J by 2 bases, with 18 bases between. Germline CDR1 is SGHRS and CDR2 is YFSETQ.

The chain links TRBV13 to TRBJ2-7; 12 bases agree with TRBD2. The CDR3 consists of 16 residues. After removal of 5 bases from V and 4 bases from J, the junction contained 9 bases not matched to a gene. The germline V gene encodes CDR1 PRHDT and CDR2 FYEKMQ (reference sequence). The CDR3 here is CASSAVLAGGQYEQYF. CDR3 sequence (DNA): TGTGCCAGCAGCGCCGTACTAGCGGGAGGACAATACGAGCAGTACTTC.

The chain links TRBV19 to TRBJ2-1, with 8 bases fitting TRBD2. J was trimmed by 9 bases and V by 7 bases; bases with no gene match: 11. CDR3 length equals 14 residues. From germline, CDR1 is LNHDA and CDR2 SQIVND (reference sequence). The CDR3 sequence is CASMFAGGAGEQFF. For the CDR3, the DNA is TGTGCCAGTATGTTCGCGGGAGGCGCCGGTGAGCAGTTCTTC. The full variable domain, its missing parts supplied by reference TRBV19 and TRBJ2-1, is DGGITQSPKYLFRKEGQNVTLSCEQNLNHDAMYWYRQDPGQGLRLIYYSQIVNDFQKGDIAEGYSVSREKKESFPLTVTSAQKNPTAFYLCASMFAGGAGEQFFGPGTRLTVL.

V usage is TRBV5-1 and J usage is TRBJ2-7, with 7 bases lining up with TRBD1. The CDR3 consists of 15 residues. Trimming cost V 3 bases and J 0 bases; bases outside gene matches: 6. The V gene's germline CDR1 is SGHRS and CDR2 YFSETQ. CDR3 sequence: CASSYGTADSYEQYF. In DNA, the CDR3 is TGCGCCAGCAGCTACGGGACAGCCGACTCCTACGAGCAGTACTTC.

V and J are TRBV30 and TRBJ1-2; 11 nucleotides match TRBD1. Losses at the gene ends were 2 bases for V and 6 bases for J; bases not matched to a gene: 5. The CDR3 has 14 amino acids. Germline assignment: CDR1 GTSNPN and CDR2 SVGIG (reference sequence). DNA of the CDR3: TGTGCCTGGAGTAGGGACAGGGGGAAAAATGGCTACACCTTC. Translated, it gives CAWSRDRGKNGYTF.

V gene TRBV7-9 combines with J gene TRBJ2-3, with TRBD2 matching over 8 bases. The CDR3 loop spans 15 amino acids. After removal of 1 base from V and 3 bases from J, the junction contained 3 bases not matched to a gene. CDR1 SEHNR and CDR2 FQNEAQ come from the germline V gene (reference sequence). CDR3 nucleotides: TGTGCCAGCAGCTTAGTTAGCGGGACAACAGATACGCAGTATTTT. It is translated as CASSLVSGTTDTQYF.

This clone was seen many times. This chain uses TRBV29-1 with TRBJ1-1; D is uncertain. The CDR3 totals 12 residues. The ends were cut back, 3 bases at V and 3 bases at J, with 8 bases in the middle. Germline V gene lookup returns CDR1 SQVTM and CDR2 ANQGSEA. CDR3: CSVDPADTEAFF. The DNA for the CDR3 is TGCAGCGTTGATCCAGCGGACACTGAAGCTTTCTTT.

Within the sample, this clone is medium-sized. Other nucleotide sequences from this sample produce the same CDR3. DNA of the CDR3: TGCGCCAGCAGCCCCGGAACACTAACCTACGAGCAGTACTTC. It yields the protein CASSPGTLTYEQYF. This sequence joins TRBV5-1 and TRBJ2-7; no definite D call. This CDR3 comprises 14 residues. Trimming removed 4 bases from V and 2 bases from J, with 13 bases in between. Germline values: CDR1 SGHRS, CDR2 YFSETQ.